The T cell receptor (beta chain) described here comes from a study of blood T cell repertoires in COVID-19. Study-level information: PBMCs, B-cell-depleted T cells, or T cells provided the cDNA or gDNA that made up the material.

CDR3 size: 13 residues. The V end was cut by 6 bases, the J end by 8 bases, with 13 bases between. In this sample, this clone turned up once. Measured with immunoSEQ multiplex PCR; TCRdb has only the in-frame clones, and not every one. The table has some 390,000 clones, 80% to 90% seen once. The clonotype comes from a woman aged 55-75 years with COVID-19, enrolled during active disease. Source material: peripheral blood. The chain employs TRBV12-3 or TRBV12-4 and TRBJ1-4, with D tentatively TRBD1 (5 bases). The CDR3 loop reads CASRGRENEKLFF. CDR3 nucleotides: TGTGCCAGCAGGGGCAGGGAAAACGAAAAACTGTTTTTT.